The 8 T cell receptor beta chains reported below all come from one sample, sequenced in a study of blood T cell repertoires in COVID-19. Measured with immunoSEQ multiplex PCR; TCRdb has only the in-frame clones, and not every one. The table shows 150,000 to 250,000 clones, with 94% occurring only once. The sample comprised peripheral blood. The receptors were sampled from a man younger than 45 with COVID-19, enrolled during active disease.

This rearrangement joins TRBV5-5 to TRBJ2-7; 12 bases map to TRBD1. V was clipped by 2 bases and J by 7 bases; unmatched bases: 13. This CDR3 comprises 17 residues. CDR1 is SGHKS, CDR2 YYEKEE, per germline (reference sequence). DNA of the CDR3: TGTGCCAGCAGCTTTCGAGGTGGGACAGGGGGCTCTAGTGAGCAGTACTTC. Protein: CASSFRGGTGGSSEQYF.

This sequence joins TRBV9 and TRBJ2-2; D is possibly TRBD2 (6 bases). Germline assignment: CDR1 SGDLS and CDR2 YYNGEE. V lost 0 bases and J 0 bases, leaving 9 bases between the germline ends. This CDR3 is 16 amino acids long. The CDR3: CASSVAGDPNTGELFF. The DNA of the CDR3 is TGTGCCAGCAGCGTAGCGGGGGACCCGAACACCGGGGAGCTGTTTTTT.

CDR3 in DNA: TGTGCCAGCAGTGATGGGACAGGGAGGGAAAAACTGTTTTTT. It translates to CASSDGTGREKLFF. The chain uses TRBV2 and TRBJ1-4; TRBD1 agrees at 9 bases. The length of the CDR3 is 14 residues. Germline CDR1 reads SNHLY; CDR2 reads FYNNEI. V was clipped by 3 bases and J by 8 bases; unmatched bases: 4. Supplemented by reference TRBV2 and TRBJ1-4, the full variable domain reads EPEVTQTPSHQVTQMGQEVILRCVPISNHLYFYWYRQILGQKVEFLVSFYNNEISEKSEIFDDQFSVERPDGSNFTLKIRSTKLEDSAMYFCASSDGTGREKLFFGSGTQLSVL.

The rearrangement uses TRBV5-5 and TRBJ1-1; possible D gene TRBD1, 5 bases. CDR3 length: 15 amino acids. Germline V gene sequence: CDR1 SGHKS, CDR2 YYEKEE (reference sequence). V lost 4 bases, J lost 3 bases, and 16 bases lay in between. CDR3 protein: CASSAGTGGDTEAFF. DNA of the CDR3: TGTGCCAGCAGCGCCGGTACGGGAGGGGACACTGAAGCTTTCTTT.

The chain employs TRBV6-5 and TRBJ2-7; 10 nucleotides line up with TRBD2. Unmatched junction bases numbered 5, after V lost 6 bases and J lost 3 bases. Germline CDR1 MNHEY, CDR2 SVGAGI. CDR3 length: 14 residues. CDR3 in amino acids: CASSTTSGVYEQYF. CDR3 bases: TGTGCCAGCAGCACCACTAGCGGGGTCTACGAGCAGTACTTC.

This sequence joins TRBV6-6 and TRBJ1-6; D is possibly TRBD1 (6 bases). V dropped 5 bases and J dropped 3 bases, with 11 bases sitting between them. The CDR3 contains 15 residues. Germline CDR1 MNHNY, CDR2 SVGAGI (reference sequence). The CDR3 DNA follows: TGTGCCAGCAGTGACACAGGGTTCTATAATTCACCCCTCCACTTT. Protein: CASSDTGFYNSPLHF.

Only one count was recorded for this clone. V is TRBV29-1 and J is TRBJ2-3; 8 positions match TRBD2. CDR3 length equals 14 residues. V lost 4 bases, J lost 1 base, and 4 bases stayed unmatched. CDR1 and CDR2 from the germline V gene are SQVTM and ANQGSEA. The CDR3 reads CSVGTAGGTDTQYF. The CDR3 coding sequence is TGCAGCGTTGGAACAGCGGGAGGCACAGATACGCAGTATTTT.

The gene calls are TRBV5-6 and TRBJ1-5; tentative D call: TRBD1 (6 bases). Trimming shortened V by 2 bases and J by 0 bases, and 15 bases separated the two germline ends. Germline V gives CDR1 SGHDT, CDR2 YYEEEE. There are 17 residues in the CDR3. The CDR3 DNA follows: TGTGCCAGCAGCTTCCTGGGACAAAGCTATAGCAATCAGCCCCAGCATTTT. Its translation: CASSFLGQSYSNQPQHF. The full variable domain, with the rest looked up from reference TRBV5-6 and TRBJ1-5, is DAGVTQSPTHLIKTRGQQVTLRCSPKSGHDTVSWYQQALGQGPQFIFQYYEEEERQRGNFPDRFSGHQFPNYSSELNVNALLLGDSALYLCASSFLGQSYSNQPQHFGDGTRLSIL.